The 2 T cell receptor beta chains in this list originate from one sample, sequenced in a study of beta chain features in type 1 diabetes. The entirety of the isolated RNA underwent reverse transcription, so expressed TCRB transcripts were sequenced. Here immunoSEQ multiplex PCR was the method, and the copy in TCRdb shows in-frame clones only, minus some. The table lists 850,000 to 900,000 clones, 15% to 20% of them singletons. What was sequenced was naive CD4+ T cells from blood. The source of these receptors is a young woman in good health.

The table lists this clone with a few counts. The chain links TRBV7-6 to TRBJ2-1; TRBD2 matches at 8 bases. The germline V gene encodes CDR1 SGHVS and CDR2 FNYEAQ. Losses at the gene ends were 0 bases for V and 7 bases for J; bases not matched to a gene: 2. This CDR3 region has 14 residues. The CDR3 DNA sequence: TGTGCCAGCAGCTTAGCCGGGACTAGAAATGAGCAGTTCTTC. This sequence encodes CASSLAGTRNEQFF.

The V call is TRBV28, the J call TRBJ2-1; possible D gene TRBD2, 6 bases. V was trimmed by 3 bases and J by 5 bases, leaving 14 bases between them. Per the germline V gene, CDR1 is MDHEN and CDR2 is SYDVKM. This CDR3 comprises 15 residues. The CDR3 bases are TGTGCCAGCAGTTTCTATCGGGAGTACAACAATGAGCAGTTCTTC. Encoded protein: CASSFYREYNNEQFF.